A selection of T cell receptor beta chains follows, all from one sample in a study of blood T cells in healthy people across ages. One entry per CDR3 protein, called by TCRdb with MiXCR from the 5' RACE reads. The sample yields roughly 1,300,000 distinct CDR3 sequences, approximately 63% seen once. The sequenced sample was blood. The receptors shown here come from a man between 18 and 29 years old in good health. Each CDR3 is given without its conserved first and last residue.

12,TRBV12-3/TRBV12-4,ASAFRGTHNEQF
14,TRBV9,ASSVTLRLYTGELF
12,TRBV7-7,ASSPQTGMETQY
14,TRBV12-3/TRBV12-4,ASSLFGTGVAGTQY
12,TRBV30,AWSTTGLGTEAF
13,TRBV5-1,ASSQRTGSNYGYT
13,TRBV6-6,ASSYERGSSYEQY
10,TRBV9,ASSVSEYEQY
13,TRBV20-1,SARNIKGASYGYT
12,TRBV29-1,SVAGTSGSNEQF
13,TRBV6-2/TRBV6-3,ASSKTDYSNQPQH
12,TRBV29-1,SVRTGSGGYEQY
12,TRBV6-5,ASSYDRAGNEQF
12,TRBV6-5,ASSQTGPGETQY
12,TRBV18,ASSPKGGSYGYT
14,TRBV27,ASSLGGGTGYNEQF
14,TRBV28,ATLGQDRVIFGELF
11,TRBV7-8,ASSFNIDGEQF
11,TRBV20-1,SAEREGPYEQY
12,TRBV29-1,SAGERGATDTQY
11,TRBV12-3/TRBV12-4,ASSGTSTDTQY
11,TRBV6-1,ASSRSHQETQY